This TCR beta chain was captured in a study of T cells in Graves' hyperthyroidism and ophthalmopathy. Germline V lookup: CDR1 SNHLY, CDR2 FYNNEI. Trimming pared 7 bases from V and 8 bases from J, leaving 14 bases between. The CDR3 consists of 12 residues. Amplification yielded TCR beta CDR3 regions, with RNA transcripts as the source. Researchers ran a first-round RT-PCR on the TCR CDR3 using the HTBI primer set. Using its own MiXCR run on the multiplex PCR reads, TCRdb lists one record per CDR3 protein. The table has about 610,000 distinct CDR3 sequences, around 15% seen once; the top ten hold approximately 4.2%.

The gene calls are TRBV2 and TRBJ1-2, with D perhaps matching TRBD1 (5 bases). The sequenced sample was blood. This TCR was sampled from a middle-aged woman with Graves' ophthalmopathy. CDR3 loop: CASTPEGRGYTF. CDR3 in DNA: TGTGCCAGCACTCCAGAGGGGAGAGGCTACACCTTC.